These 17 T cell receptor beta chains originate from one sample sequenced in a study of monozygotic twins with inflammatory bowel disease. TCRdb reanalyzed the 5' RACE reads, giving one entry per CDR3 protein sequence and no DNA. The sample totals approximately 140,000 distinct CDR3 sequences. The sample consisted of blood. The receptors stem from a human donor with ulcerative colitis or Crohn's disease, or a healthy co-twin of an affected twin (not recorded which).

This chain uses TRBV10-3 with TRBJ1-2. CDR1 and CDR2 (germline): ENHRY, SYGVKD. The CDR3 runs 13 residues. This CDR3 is CAIRPAESYGYTF.

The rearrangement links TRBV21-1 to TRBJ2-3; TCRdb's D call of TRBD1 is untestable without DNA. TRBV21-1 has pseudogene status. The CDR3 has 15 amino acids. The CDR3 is CARSTSGAPGTTQYF.

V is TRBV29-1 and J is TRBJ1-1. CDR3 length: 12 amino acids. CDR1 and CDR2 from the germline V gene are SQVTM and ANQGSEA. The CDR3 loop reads CSVTFGLEKAFF.

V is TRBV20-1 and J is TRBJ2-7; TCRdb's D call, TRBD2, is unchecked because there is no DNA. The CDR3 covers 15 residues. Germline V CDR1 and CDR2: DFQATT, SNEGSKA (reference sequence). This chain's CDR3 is CSAIAGGPQSYEQYF.

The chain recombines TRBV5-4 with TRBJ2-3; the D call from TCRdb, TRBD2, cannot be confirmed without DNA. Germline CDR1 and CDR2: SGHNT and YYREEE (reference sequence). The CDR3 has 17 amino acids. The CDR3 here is CASRGWDSGGSTDTQYF.

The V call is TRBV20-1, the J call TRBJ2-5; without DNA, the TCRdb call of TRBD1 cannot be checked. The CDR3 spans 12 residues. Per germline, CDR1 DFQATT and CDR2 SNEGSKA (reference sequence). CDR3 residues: CSAIPGEETQYF.

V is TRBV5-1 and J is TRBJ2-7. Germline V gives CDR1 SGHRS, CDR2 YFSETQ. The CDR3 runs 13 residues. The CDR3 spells CASSFSTSQGQYF. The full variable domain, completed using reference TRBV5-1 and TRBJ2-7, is KAGVTQTPRYLIKTRGQQVTLSCSPISGHRSVSWYQQTPGQGLQFLFEYFSETQRNKGNFPGRFSGRQFSNSRSEMNVSTLELGDSALYLCASSFSTSQGQYFGPGTRLTVT.

The chain's CDR3 is CASSSGQGTGYTF. The J gene is TRBJ1-2, the V gene TRBV7-3; absent DNA, TCRdb's TRBD1 call cannot be checked. CDR1 SGHTA and CDR2 FQGTGA come from the germline V gene. This CDR3 region has 13 residues.

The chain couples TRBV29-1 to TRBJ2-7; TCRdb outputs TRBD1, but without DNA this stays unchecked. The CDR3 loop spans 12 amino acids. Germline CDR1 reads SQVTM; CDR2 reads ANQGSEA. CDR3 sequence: CSVGPRSYEQYF.

CDR3 amino acids: CASSWRGDSGANVLTF. The V and J genes are TRBV27 and TRBJ2-6; TCRdb picks TRBD1, but there is no DNA to check that call. Germline CDR1 is MNHEY and CDR2 is SMNVEV (reference sequence). The CDR3 is 16 residues long.

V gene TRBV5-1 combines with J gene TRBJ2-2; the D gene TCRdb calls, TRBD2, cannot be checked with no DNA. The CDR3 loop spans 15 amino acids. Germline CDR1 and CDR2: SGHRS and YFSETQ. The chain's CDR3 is CASSLGLPGTGELFF.

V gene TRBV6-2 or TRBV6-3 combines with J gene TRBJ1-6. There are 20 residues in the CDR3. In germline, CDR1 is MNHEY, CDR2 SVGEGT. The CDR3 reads CASSSGGLGERNSYNSPLHF.

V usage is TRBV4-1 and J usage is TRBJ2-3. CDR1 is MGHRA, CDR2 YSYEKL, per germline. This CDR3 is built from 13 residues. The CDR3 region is CASSQVWVDTQYF.

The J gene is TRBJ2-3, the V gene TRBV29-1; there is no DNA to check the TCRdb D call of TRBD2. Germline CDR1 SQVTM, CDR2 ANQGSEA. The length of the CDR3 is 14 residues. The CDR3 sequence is CSVGGLAFTDTQYF.

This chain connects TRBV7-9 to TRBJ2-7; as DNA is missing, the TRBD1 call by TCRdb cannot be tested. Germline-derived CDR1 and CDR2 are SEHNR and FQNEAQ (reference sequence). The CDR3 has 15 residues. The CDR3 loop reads CASSPRTGNSYEQYF.

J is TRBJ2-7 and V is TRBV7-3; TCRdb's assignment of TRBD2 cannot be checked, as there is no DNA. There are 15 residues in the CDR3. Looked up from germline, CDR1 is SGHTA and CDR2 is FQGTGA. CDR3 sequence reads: CASSQLGAGGYEQYF.

Here the CDR3 reads CASSVGGGGAMNTEAFF. V gene TRBV9 combines with J gene TRBJ1-1; the TCRdb call, TRBD1, lacks DNA for checking. The CDR3 totals 17 residues. Germline V gene lookup returns CDR1 SGDLS and CDR2 YYNGEE.